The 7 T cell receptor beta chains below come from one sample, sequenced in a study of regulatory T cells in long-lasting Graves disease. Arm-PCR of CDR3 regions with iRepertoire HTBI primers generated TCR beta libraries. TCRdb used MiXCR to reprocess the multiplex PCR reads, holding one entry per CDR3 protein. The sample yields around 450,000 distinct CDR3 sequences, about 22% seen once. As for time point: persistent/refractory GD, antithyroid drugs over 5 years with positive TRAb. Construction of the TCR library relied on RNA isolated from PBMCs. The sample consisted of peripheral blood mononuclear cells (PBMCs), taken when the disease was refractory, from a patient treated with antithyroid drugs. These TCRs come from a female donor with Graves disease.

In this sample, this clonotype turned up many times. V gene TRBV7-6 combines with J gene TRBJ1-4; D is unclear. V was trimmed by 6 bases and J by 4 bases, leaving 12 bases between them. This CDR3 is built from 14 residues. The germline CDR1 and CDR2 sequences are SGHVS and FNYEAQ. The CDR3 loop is CASSSLGYNEKLFF. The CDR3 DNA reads TGTGCCAGCAGTTCCCTGGGATATAATGAAAAACTGTTTTTT.

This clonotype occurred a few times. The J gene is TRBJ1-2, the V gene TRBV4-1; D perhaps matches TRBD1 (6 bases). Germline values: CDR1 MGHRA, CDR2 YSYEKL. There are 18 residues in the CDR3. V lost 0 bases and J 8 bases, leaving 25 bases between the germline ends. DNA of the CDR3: TGCGCCAGCAGCCAAGATCAAGTGCCAGGGGCAGTCCGGCAAGGCTACACCTTC. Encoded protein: CASSQDQVPGAVRQGYTF.

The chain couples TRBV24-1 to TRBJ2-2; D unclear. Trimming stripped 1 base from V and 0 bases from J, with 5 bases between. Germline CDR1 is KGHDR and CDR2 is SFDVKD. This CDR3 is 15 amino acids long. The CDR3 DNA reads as TGTGCCACCAGTGATTTCACCACGAACACCGGGGAGCTGTTTTTT. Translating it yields CATSDFTTNTGELFF.

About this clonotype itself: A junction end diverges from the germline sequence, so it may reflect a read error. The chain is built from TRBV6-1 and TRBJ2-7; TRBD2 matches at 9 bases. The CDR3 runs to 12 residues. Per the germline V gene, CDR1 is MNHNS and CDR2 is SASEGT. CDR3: CASSTSGTSRVF. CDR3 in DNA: TGTGCCAGCAGTACATCCGGGACTAGCAGGGTGTTC.

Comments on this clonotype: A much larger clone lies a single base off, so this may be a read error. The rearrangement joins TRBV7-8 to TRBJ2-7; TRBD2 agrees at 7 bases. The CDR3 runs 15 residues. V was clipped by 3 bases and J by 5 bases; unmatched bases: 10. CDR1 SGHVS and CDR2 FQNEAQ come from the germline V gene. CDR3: CASSFLVGGYHEQYF. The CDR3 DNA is TGTGCCAGCAGCTTTCTAGTGGGAGGGTACCACGAGCAGTACTTC.

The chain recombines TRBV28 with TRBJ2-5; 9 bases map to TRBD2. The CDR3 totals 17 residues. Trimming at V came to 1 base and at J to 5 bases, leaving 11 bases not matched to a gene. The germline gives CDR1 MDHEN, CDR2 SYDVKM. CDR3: CASSLSALAGSFETQYF. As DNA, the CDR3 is TGTGCCAGCAGTTTATCCGCTCTAGCGGGGTCATTTGAGACCCAGTACTTC.

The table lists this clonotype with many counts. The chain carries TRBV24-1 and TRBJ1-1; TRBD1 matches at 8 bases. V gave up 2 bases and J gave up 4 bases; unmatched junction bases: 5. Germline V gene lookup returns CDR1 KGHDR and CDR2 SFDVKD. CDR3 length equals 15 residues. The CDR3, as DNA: TGTGCCACCAGTGATTACAGGGGGTTGAGCACTGAAGCTTTCTTT. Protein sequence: CATSDYRGLSTEAFF.